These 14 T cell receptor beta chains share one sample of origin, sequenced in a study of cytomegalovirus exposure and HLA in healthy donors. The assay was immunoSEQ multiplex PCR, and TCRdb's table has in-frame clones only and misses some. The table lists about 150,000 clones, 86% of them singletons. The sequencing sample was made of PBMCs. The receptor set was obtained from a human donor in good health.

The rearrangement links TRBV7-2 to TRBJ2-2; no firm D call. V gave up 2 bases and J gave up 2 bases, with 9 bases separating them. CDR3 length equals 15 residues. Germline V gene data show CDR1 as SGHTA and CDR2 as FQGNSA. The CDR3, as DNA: TGTGCCAGCAGCTTAACTAACCTCAACACCGGGGAGCTGTTTTTT. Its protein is CASSLTNLNTGELFF.

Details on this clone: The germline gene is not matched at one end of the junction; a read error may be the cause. The CDR3 nucleotides read TGTGCCAGCAGTATATCAGGGAGGCGCTATGGCTACACCTTC. As protein: CASSISGRRYGYTF. This chain joins TRBV27 and TRBJ1-2; a weak D match, TRBD1 (5 bases). CDR1 is MNHEY and CDR2 is SMNVEV in the germline V gene (reference sequence). This CDR3 has 14 residues.

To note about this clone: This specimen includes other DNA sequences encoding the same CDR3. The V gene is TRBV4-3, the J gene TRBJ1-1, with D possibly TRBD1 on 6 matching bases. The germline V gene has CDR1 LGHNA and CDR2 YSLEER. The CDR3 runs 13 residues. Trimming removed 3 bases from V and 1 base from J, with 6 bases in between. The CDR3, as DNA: TGCGCCAGCAGCCAGGACAGGAACACTGAAGCTTTCTTT. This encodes CASSQDRNTEAFF.

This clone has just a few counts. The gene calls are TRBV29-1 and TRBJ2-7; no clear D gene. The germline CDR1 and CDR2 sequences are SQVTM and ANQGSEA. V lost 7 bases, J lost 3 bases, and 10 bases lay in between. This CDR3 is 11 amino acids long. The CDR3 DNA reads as TGCAGCGCGATCCTAGACTACGAGCAGTACTTC. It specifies CSAILDYEQYF.

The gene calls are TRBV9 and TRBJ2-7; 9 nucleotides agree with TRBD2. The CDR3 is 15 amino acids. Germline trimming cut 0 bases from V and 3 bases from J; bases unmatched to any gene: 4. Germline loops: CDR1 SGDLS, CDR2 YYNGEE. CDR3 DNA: TGTGCCAGCAGCGTAGGATCTAGCGGGAACTACGAGCAGTACTTC. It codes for CASSVGSSGNYEQYF.

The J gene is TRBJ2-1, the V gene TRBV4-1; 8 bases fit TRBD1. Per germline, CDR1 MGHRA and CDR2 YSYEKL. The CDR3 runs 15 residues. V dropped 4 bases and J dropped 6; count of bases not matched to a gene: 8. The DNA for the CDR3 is TGCGCCAGCAGCCTTTCTGGACAGGGTACCAATGAGCAGTTCTTC. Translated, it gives CASSLSGQGTNEQFF.

Here the CDR3 DNA reads TGCGCCAGCAGCGAACTACAGGAGCAGAAGACCTACGAGCAGTACTTC. This sequence encodes CASSELQEQKTYEQYF. The chain has TRBV5-1 and TRBJ2-7, with D perhaps TRBD1 (5 bases). CDR1 SGHRS and CDR2 YFSETQ come from the germline V gene. CDR3 size: 16 residues. Between the trimmed V and J ends, which lost 4 bases and 2 bases, there was a span of 19 bases.

The DNA for the CDR3 is TGTGCCAGCAGCGTTTCTGGGGCCAATCAGCCCCAGCATTTT. This sequence encodes CASSVSGANQPQHF. This chain joins TRBV6-1 and TRBJ1-5; D possibly corresponds to TRBD1 (5 bases). This CDR3 is built from 14 residues. In germline, CDR1 is MNHNS, CDR2 SASEGT. V lost 6 bases, J lost 3 bases, and 12 bases lay in between.

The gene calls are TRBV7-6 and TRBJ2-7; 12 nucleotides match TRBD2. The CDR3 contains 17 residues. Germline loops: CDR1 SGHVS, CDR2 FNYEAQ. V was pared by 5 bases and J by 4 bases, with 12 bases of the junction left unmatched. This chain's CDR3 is CASSPRGLTSGGYEQYF. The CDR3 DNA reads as TGTGCCAGCAGCCCCCGGGGGCTTACTAGCGGGGGGTACGAGCAGTACTTC. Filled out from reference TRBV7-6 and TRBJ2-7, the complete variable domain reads GAGVSQSPRYKVTKRGQDVALRCDPISGHVSLYWYRQALGQGPEFLTYFNYEAQQDKSGLPNDRFSAERPEGSISTLTIQRTEQRDSAMYRCASSPRGLTSGGYEQYFGPGTRLTVT.

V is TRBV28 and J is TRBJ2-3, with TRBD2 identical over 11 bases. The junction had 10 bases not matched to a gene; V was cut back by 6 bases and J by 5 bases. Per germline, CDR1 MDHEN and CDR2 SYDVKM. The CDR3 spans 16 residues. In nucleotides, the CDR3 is TGTGCCAGCAGCGGGTGGGGGACTAGCGGTTTAGATACGCAGTATTTT. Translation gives CASSGWGTSGLDTQYF.

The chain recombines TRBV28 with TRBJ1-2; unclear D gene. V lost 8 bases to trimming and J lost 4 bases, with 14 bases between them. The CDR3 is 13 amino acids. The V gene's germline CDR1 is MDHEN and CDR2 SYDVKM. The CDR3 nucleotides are TGTGCCAGCCTCCGGGAGGCCCCCTATGGCTACACCTTC. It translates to CASLREAPYGYTF.

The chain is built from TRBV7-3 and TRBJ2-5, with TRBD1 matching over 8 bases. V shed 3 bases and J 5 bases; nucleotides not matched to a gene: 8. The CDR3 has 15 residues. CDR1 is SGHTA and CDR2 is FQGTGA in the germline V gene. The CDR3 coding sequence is TGTGCCAGCAGCTTTTCGACAGGGGTTGGGGAGACCCAGTACTTC. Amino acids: CASSFSTGVGETQYF.

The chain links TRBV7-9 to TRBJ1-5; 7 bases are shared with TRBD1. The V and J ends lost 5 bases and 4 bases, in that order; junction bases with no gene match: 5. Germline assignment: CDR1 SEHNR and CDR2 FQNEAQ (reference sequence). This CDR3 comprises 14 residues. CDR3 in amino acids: CASSLGQVNQPQHF. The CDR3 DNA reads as TGTGCCAGCAGCCTCGGACAGGTTAATCAGCCCCAGCATTTT.

The DNA of the CDR3 is TGTGCCAGCAGTGACGGAGCGGGGGGGGATGAGCAGTTCTTC. It specifies CASSDGAGGDEQFF. The V and J genes are TRBV6-4 and TRBJ2-1, with 10 bases fitting TRBD2. Germline V CDR1 and CDR2: MRHNA, SNTAGT. The CDR3 extends over 14 amino acids. Losses at the gene ends were 2 bases for V and 8 bases for J; bases not matched to a gene: 3.